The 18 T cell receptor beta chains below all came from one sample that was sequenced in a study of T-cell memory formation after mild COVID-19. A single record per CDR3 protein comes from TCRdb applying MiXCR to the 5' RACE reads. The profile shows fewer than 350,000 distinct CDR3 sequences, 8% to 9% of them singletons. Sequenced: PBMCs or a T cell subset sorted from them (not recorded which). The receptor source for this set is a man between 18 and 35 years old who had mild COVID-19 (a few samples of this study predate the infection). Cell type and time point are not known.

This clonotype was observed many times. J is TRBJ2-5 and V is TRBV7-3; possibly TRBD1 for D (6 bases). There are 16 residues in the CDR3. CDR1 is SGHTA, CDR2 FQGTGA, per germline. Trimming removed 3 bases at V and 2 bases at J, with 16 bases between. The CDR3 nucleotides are TGTGCCAGCAGCTTCCTCCGTGGGGGCAGGCAAGAGACCCAGTACTTC. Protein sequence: CASSFLRGGRQETQYF. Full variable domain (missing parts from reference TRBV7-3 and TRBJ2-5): GAGVSQTPSNKVTEKGKYVELRCDPISGHTALYWYRQSLGQGPEFLIYFQGTGAADDSGLPNDRFFAVRPEGSVSTLKIQRTERGDSAVYLCASSFLRGGRQETQYFGPGTRLLVL.

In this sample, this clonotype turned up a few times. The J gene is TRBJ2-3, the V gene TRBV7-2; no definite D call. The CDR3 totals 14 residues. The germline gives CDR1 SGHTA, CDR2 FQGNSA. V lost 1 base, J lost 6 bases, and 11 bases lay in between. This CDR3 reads CASSLDQLWDTQYF. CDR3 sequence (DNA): TGTGCCAGCAGCTTAGACCAGCTCTGGGATACGCAGTATTTT.

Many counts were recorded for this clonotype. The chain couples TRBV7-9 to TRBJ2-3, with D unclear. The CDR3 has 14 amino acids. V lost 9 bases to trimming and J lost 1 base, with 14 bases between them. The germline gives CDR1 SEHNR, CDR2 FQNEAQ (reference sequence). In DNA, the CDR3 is TGTGCCAGGCAGGCCATCCGAGGCACAGATACGCAGTATTTT. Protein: CARQAIRGTDTQYF.

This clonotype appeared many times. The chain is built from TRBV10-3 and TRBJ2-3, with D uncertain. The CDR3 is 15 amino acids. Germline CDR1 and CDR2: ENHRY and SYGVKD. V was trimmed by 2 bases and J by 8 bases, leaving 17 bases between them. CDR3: CAISEDPRAGGTQYF. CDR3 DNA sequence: TGTGCCATCAGTGAGGACCCTAGGGCCGGCGGTACGCAGTATTTT.

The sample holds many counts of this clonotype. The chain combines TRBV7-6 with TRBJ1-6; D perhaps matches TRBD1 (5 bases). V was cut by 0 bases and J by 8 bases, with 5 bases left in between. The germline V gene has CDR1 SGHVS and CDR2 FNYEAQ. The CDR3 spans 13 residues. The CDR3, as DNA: TGTGCCAGCAGCTTAGCCAGGGATTCACCCCTCCACTTT. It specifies CASSLARDSPLHF.

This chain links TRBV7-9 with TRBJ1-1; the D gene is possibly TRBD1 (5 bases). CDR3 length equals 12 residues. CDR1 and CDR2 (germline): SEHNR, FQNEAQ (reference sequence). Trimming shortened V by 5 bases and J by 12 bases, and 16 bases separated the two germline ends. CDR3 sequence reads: CASSPVRDLTFF. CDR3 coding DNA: TGTGCCAGCAGCCCCGTCAGGGATTTAACTTTCTTT.

CDR3 amino acids: CAISETDRGYNEQFF. As DNA, the CDR3 is TGTGCCATCAGTGAGACGGACAGGGGCTACAATGAGCAGTTCTTC. V gene TRBV10-3 combines with J gene TRBJ2-1; 9 nucleotides agree with TRBD1. This CDR3 region has 15 residues. J gave up 3 bases and V 2 bases, and 2 bases lay outside the gene matches. The germline gives CDR1 ENHRY, CDR2 SYGVKD.

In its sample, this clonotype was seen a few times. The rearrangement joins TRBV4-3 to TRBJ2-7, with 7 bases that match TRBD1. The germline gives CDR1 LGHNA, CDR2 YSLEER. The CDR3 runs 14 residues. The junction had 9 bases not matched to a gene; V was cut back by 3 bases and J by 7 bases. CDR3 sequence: CASSQKTGSLEQYF. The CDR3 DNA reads TGCGCCAGCAGCCAGAAGACAGGGTCGTTGGAGCAGTACTTC.

In DNA, the CDR3 is TGCGCCAGCAGCCCTTTCGTGGGGGTGGCCTCTAACTATGGCTACACCTTC. Protein: CASSPFVGVASNYGYTF. The rearrangement links TRBV4-1 to TRBJ1-2; possibly TRBD1 for D (5 bases). The CDR3 sequence is 17 residues long. CDR1 is MGHRA, CDR2 YSYEKL, per germline. V dropped 4 bases and J dropped 0 bases, with 18 bases sitting between them.

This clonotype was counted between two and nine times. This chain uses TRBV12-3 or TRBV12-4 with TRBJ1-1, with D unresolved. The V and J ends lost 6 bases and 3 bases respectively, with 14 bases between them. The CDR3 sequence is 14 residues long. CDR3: CASRPTGMDTEAFF. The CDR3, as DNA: TGTGCCAGCAGGCCGACGGGGATGGACACTGAAGCTTTCTTT.

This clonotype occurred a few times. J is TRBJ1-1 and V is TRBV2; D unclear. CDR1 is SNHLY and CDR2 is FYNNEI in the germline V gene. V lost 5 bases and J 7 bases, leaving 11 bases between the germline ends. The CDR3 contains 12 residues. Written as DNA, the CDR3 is TGTGCCAGCAGTTCCGGGAGATTTGAAGCTTTCTTT. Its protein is CASSSGRFEAFF.

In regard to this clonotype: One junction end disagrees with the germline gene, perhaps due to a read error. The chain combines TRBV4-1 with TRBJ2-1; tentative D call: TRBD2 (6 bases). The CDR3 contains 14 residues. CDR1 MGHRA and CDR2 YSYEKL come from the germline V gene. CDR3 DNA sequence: TGCGCCAGCAGCCAAGAGGGACTGATTCAGGGCCTGGTCTTC. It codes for CASSQEGLIQGLVF.

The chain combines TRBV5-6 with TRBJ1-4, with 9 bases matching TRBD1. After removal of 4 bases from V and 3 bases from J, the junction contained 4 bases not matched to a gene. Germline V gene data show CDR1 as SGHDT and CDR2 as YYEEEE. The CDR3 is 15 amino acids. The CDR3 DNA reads TGTGCCAGCAGCCTGTACAGGGGGCCTAATGAAAAACTGTTTTTT. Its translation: CASSLYRGPNEKLFF.

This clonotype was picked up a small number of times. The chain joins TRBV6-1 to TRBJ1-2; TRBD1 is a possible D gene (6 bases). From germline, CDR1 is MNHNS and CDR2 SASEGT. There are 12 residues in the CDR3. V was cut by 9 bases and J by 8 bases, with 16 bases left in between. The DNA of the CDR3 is TGTGCCAGTTCTGGGACATCCTTCGGCTACACCTTC. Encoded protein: CASSGTSFGYTF.

The CDR3 region is CASSQGAPEQFF. CDR3 bases: TGCGCCAGCAGCCAAGGTGCCCCCGAGCAGTTCTTC. The chain employs TRBV4-1 and TRBJ2-1; D call uncertain. V lost 1 base and J lost 10, with 8 bases in between. The length of the CDR3 is 12 residues. Germline CDR1 and CDR2: MGHRA and YSYEKL.

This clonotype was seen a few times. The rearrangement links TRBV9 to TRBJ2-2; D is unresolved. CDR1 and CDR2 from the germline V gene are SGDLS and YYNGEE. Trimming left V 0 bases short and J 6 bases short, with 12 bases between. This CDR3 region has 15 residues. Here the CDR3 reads CASSVAQYGSGELFF. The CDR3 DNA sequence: TGTGCCAGCAGCGTAGCTCAATACGGGTCCGGGGAGCTGTTTTTT.

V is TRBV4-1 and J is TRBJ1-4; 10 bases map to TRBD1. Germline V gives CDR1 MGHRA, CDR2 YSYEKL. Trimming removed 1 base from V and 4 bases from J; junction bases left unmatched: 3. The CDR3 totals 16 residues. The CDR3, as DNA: TGCGCCAGCAGCCAAGGGGGACAGGGGATTAATGAAAAACTGTTTTTT. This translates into CASSQGGQGINEKLFF.

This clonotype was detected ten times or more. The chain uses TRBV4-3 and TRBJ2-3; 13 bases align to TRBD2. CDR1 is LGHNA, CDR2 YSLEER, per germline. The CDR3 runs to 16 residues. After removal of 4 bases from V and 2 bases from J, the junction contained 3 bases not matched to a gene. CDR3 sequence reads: CASSLGLAGATDTQYF. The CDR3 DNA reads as TGCGCCAGCAGCCTCGGACTAGCGGGGGCCACAGATACGCAGTATTTT.